The 20 T cell receptor beta chains given below trace back to one sample, sequenced in a study of blood T cell repertoires in COVID-19. This table comes from immunoSEQ multiplex PCR, and its TCRdb copy is limited to in-frame clones, with some not included. The table records about 62,000 clones, about nine tenths of them present only once. The sample comprised peripheral blood. These receptors all come from a woman of 80 years or more with acute or convalescent COVID-19.

The chain recombines TRBV27 with TRBJ2-7, with D possibly matching TRBD1 (6 bases). The V and J ends lost 2 bases and 3 bases respectively, with 14 bases between them. The CDR3 length is 15 residues. Germline V gene sequence: CDR1 MNHEY, CDR2 SMNVEV (reference sequence). CDR3 loop: CASSLRTGTFYEQYF. The CDR3 nucleotides read TGTGCCAGCAGTTTACGCACAGGGACATTCTACGAGCAGTACTTC.

The chain combines TRBV15 with TRBJ2-7; the D is unclear. V lost 0 bases to trimming and J lost 6 bases, with 9 bases between them. Germline V gene data show CDR1 as LNHNV and CDR2 as YYDKDF (reference sequence). The CDR3 has 13 residues. The CDR3 DNA reads TGTGCCACCAGCAGAGATCAGGCTCGCGAGCAGTACTTC. Translating gives CATSRDQAREQYF.

This clone was found once. CDR3 loop: CASSWGQLAEQFF. Written as DNA, the CDR3 is TGCGCCAGCAGCTGGGGACAGCTCGCTGAGCAGTTCTTC. J is TRBJ2-1 and V is TRBV5-1; 7 nucleotides agree with TRBD1. The junction had 6 bases not matched to a gene; V was cut back by 3 bases and J by 9 bases. CDR1 is SGHRS, CDR2 YFSETQ, per germline. The CDR3 runs to 13 residues.

This clone was recorded once. The chain couples TRBV19 to TRBJ1-1; weak D call: TRBD1 (5 bases). Germline V lookup: CDR1 LNHDA, CDR2 SQIVND (reference sequence). This CDR3 spans 14 amino acids. V was pared by 3 bases and J by 2 bases, with 10 bases between. The CDR3 loop reads CASSILGGNTEAFF. The CDR3, as DNA: TGTGCCAGTAGTATTCTGGGGGGAAACACTGAAGCTTTCTTT.

This clone turned up a few times. The rearrangement joins TRBV27 to TRBJ2-1, with TRBD2 identical over 15 bases. CDR1 MNHEY and CDR2 SMNVEV come from the germline V gene (reference sequence). This CDR3 has 19 residues. V lost 0 bases, J lost 7 bases, and 10 bases stayed unmatched. The CDR3 reads CASSLSPGLAGGPKNEQFF. CDR3 nucleotides: TGTGCCAGCAGTTTATCCCCGGGACTAGCGGGAGGCCCTAAGAATGAGCAGTTCTTC.

The chain carries TRBV18 and TRBJ2-1; TRBD2 agrees at 8 bases. Germline loops: CDR1 KGHSH, CDR2 LQKENI. The CDR3 has 16 residues. V lost 0 bases, J lost 0 bases, and 1 base stayed unmatched. Written as DNA, the CDR3 is TGTGCCAGCTCACCACCGGCGGGGGGCTCCTACAATGAGCAGTTCTTC. This gives the protein CASSPPAGGSYNEQFF.

In its sample, this clone was seen a few times. This chain joins TRBV11-2 and TRBJ2-7; D ambiguous. The V end was cut by 1 base, the J end by 3 bases, with 10 bases between. CDR1 and CDR2 (germline): SGHAT, FQNNGV. The CDR3 consists of 14 residues. The CDR3 region is CASSLVSADYEQYF. In DNA form, the CDR3 reads TGTGCCAGCAGCTTAGTCTCGGCGGACTACGAGCAGTACTTC.

This chain links TRBV19 with TRBJ2-2; 7 bases are shared with TRBD1. Germline V gene data show CDR1 as LNHDA and CDR2 as SQIVND (reference sequence). CDR3 length: 15 amino acids. J gave up 5 bases and V 5 bases, and 8 bases lay outside the gene matches. CDR3 in amino acids: CASSVRQGWTGELFF. The CDR3 DNA follows: TGTGCCAGTAGTGTGAGACAGGGATGGACCGGGGAGCTGTTTTTT.

CDR3 amino acids: CASSYSDSSYEQYF. In nucleotides, the CDR3 is TGTGCCAGCAGTTATAGTGACAGTTCCTACGAGCAGTACTTC. The J gene is TRBJ2-7, the V gene TRBV25-1; tentative D call: TRBD1 (5 bases). The V and J ends lost 5 bases and 1 base respectively, with 12 bases between them. The CDR3 contains 14 residues. Germline lookup yields CDR1 MGHDK and CDR2 SYGVNS.

The chain employs TRBV7-9 and TRBJ2-7, with 12 bases fitting TRBD2. Germline CDR1 reads SEHNR; CDR2 reads FQNEAQ (reference sequence). CDR3 length: 14 amino acids. V lost 6 bases to trimming and J lost 6 bases; unmatched junction nucleotides: 6. The CDR3 DNA reads as TGTGCCAGCAGTAGACTAGCGGGAGTTAGCGAGCAGTACTTC. Amino acid sequence: CASSRLAGVSEQYF.

This clone was counted between two and nine times. V usage is TRBV7-8 and J usage is TRBJ2-2, with D perhaps TRBD1 (6 bases). CDR3 size: 14 residues. Germline lookup yields CDR1 SGHVS and CDR2 FQNEAQ. V lost 4 bases to trimming and J lost 6 bases, with 12 bases between them. CDR3: CASSSHRAPGELFF. CDR3 DNA: TGTGCCAGCAGCTCACACAGGGCCCCCGGGGAGCTGTTTTTT.

The V call is TRBV10-3, the J call TRBJ1-4; no clear D. V was shortened by 10 bases and J by 8 bases, with 11 bases between the two germline ends. CDR1 and CDR2 from the germline V gene are ENHRY and SYGVKD. The CDR3 length is 11 residues. CDR3: CASGGGEKLFF. CDR3 in DNA: TGTGCCAGCGGAGGTGGGGAAAAACTGTTTTTT.

V and J are TRBV7-9 and TRBJ2-5, with unresolved D. The germline V and J ends were trimmed by 3 bases and 1 base, with 6 bases remaining between them. CDR1 and CDR2 (germline): SEHNR, FQNEAQ (reference sequence). CDR3 length: 13 amino acids. The CDR3 is CASSFNSQETQYF. As DNA, the CDR3 is TGTGCCAGCAGCTTTAACTCCCAAGAGACCCAGTACTTC.

This chain joins TRBV7-2 and TRBJ2-1, with 7 bases lining up with TRBD1. With V trimmed by 5 bases and J by 10 bases, 11 bases remained unmatched. The CDR3 is made up of 14 amino acids. Germline V gene lookup returns CDR1 SGHTA and CDR2 FQGNSA. The CDR3 nucleotides are TGTGCCAGCAGCCCCCGACAGGGTCTAAACGAGCAGTTCTTC. Encoded protein: CASSPRQGLNEQFF.

J is TRBJ1-5 and V is TRBV19, with no clear D. Trimming removed 5 bases from V and 11 bases from J, with 16 bases in between. Germline V gene lookup returns CDR1 LNHDA and CDR2 SQIVND (reference sequence). This CDR3 comprises 13 residues. The CDR3 DNA reads as TGTGCCAGTAGTGAAGGAGCCTACGGGGCCCAGCATTTT. Protein sequence: CASSEGAYGAQHF.

The rearrangement uses TRBV28 and TRBJ2-7; 7 bases align to TRBD1. The ends lost 6 bases at V and 9 bases at J; junction bases unmatched: 5. CDR1 and CDR2 from the germline V gene are MDHEN and SYDVKM. The CDR3 sequence is 11 residues long. In DNA, the CDR3 is TGTGCCAGCAGAGAGGGGGCGAGGCAGTACTTC. Encoded protein: CASREGARQYF.

The J gene is TRBJ1-4, the V gene TRBV6-6, with TRBD1 identical over 8 bases. CDR3 size: 17 residues. CDR1 is MNHNY and CDR2 is SVGAGI in the germline V gene (reference sequence). V trimming: 5 bases; J trimming: 0 bases; junction bases outside the gene matches: 8. The CDR3 is CASSPYRGIATNEKLFF. The CDR3 nucleotides read TGTGCCAGCAGTCCTTACAGGGGGATTGCAACTAATGAAAAACTGTTTTTT.

This sequence joins TRBV18 and TRBJ2-2; a possible D gene is TRBD2 (5 bases). There are 13 residues in the CDR3. V was clipped by 6 bases and J by 9 bases, with 14 bases between them. Germline assignment: CDR1 KGHSH and CDR2 LQKENI. CDR3 residues: CASSRGEGRELFF. The CDR3 bases are TGTGCCAGCTCTCGGGGAGAAGGCCGGGAGCTGTTTTTT.

V is TRBV3-1 (or the pseudogene TRBV3-2) and J is TRBJ1-2; 7 bases fit TRBD1. The V gene end was trimmed by 2 bases and the J gene end by 3 bases; junction bases not matched to a gene: 6. CDR1 is LGHDT, CDR2 YNNKEL, per germline (reference sequence). The CDR3 is made up of 15 amino acids. The CDR3 DNA follows: TGTGCCAGCAGCCAATCCGCCACAGGGGACTATGGCTACACCTTC. It codes for CASSQSATGDYGYTF.

The chain carries TRBV10-1 and TRBJ2-7; 7 bases fit TRBD2. The CDR3 totals 13 residues. Germline trimming cut 5 bases from V and 1 base from J; bases unmatched to any gene: 2. The V gene's germline CDR1 is WNHNN and CDR2 SYGVQD (reference sequence). DNA for the CDR3: TGCGCCAGCAGTTCTAGCGGTTCCTACGAGCAGTACTTC. Protein product: CASSSSGSYEQYF.